Listed here are 14 T cell receptor beta chains from one sample, sequenced in a study of CD8 T cells in ankylosing spondylitis. Study-wide results and limits: Ankylosing spondylitis blood seemed to carry a telltale TCR beta motif made of several highly homologous variants.

MiXCR was run by TCRdb on the 5' RACE reads, yielding one entry per CDR3 protein. The sample lists roughly 700,000 distinct CDR3 sequences, roughly 19% seen once, with about 20% in the top ten. These receptors' antigens are unknown. The material sequenced was blood, either unsorted or a sorted T cell fraction (not recorded which). The receptors come from a male donor with ankylosing spondylitis.

This clonotype showed up just a few times. The chain recombines TRBV20-1 with TRBJ2-3; no clear D. This CDR3 contains 13 residues. The V end lost 0 bases, the J end lost 2 bases, and 6 bases lay between the germline ends. Germline CDR1 reads DFQATT; CDR2 reads SNEGSKA (reference sequence). DNA of the CDR3: TGCAGTGCTAGAGAGGTTGTCACAGATACGCAGTATTTT. Its translation is CSAREVVTDTQYF.

The chain is built from TRBV29-1 and TRBJ2-5; tentatively, D is TRBD1 (5 bases). The CDR3 has 14 residues. From germline, CDR1 is SQVTM and CDR2 ANQGSEA. V was trimmed by 0 bases and J by 4 bases, leaving 12 bases between them. The CDR3 sequence: CSVEDLVRVETQYF. CDR3 bases: TGCAGCGTTGAAGATCTGGTCAGGGTAGAGACCCAGTACTTC.

A few counts support this clonotype. The CDR3 loop reads CASSLAARGVTGELFF. The CDR3 bases are TGTGCCAGCAGCTTAGCCGCGAGGGGAGTCACCGGGGAGCTGTTTTTT. This chain uses TRBV7-6 with TRBJ2-2, with D perhaps TRBD1 or TRBD2 (5 bases each). The CDR3 spans 16 residues. Germline CDR1 SGHVS, CDR2 FNYEAQ. Trimming took 0 bases from V and 4 from J, leaving 12 bases between them.

This clonotype has only a few counts. This rearrangement joins TRBV12-3 or TRBV12-4 to TRBJ1-5; D remains unclear. The ends were cut back, 3 bases at V and 1 base at J, with 13 bases in the middle. The CDR3 has 16 residues. The CDR3 nucleotides are TGTGCCAGCAGTTTCCCATCGGCGCAGAGCAATCAGCCCCAGCATTTT. This encodes CASSFPSAQSNQPQHF.

This chain connects TRBV11-2 to TRBJ1-1; the D gene is possibly TRBD1 (6 bases). V was pared by 8 bases and J by 4 bases, with 20 bases between. The germline gives CDR1 SGHAT, CDR2 FQNNGV. This CDR3 has 15 residues. The CDR3 DNA reads as TGTGCCAGCCGCCCTCCTTCGGGCAGGGGCACTGAAGCTTTCTTT. This encodes CASRPPSGRGTEAFF.

This clonotype was detected a few times. Here the CDR3 reads CASSYSGTDPEAFF. The CDR3 DNA follows: TGTGCCAGCAGTTACTCGGGCACGGACCCTGAAGCTTTCTTT. This chain joins TRBV6-2 or TRBV6-3 and TRBJ1-1, with unresolved D. The germline V gene has CDR1 MNHEY and CDR2 SVGEGT. This CDR3 comprises 14 residues. The V and J ends lost 0 bases and 6 bases respectively, with 11 bases between them.

The V gene is TRBV12-3 or TRBV12-4, the J gene TRBJ2-1; the D is unclear. The CDR3 contains 13 residues. The V end lost 8 bases, the J end lost 2 bases, and 10 bases lay between the germline ends. As DNA, the CDR3 is TGTGCCAGCTGCGGTAGCCCCTACAATGAGCAGTTCTTC. This translates into CASCGSPYNEQFF.

Remarks on this clonotype: It is unclear where the CDR3 begins or ends on the DNA, so no DNA is shown, and the CDR3 is as TCRdb lists it. This chain connects TRBV2 to TRBJ2-7; the D call TRBD1 from the table was never checked on the DNA. The CDR3 is 12 amino acids long, termini counted. Germline CDR1 is SNHLY and CDR2 is FYNNEI. CDR3 protein: CASSEGVGQGSF.

This clonotype came up a few times. The junction shows a germline mismatch at one end, possibly a read error. The CDR3 DNA reads as TGTGCCAGCAGCGTAGAGGCCAATGGGGTTGGAAGCTGGCCGGTCTTT. Protein product: CASSVEANGVGSWPVF. The chain combines TRBV9 with TRBJ1-1; D is undetermined. This CDR3 is built from 16 residues. CDR1 is SGDLS, CDR2 YYNGEE, per germline.

This clonotype came up many times. The rearrangement links TRBV27 to TRBJ2-1; tentative D call: TRBD1 (5 bases). Per the germline V gene, CDR1 is MNHEY and CDR2 is SMNVEV (reference sequence). V lost 3 bases to trimming and J lost 7 bases, with 13 bases between them. CDR3 length: 14 residues. CDR3 nucleotide sequence: TGTGCCAGCAGTTTTTTGGGGCCCAGGAATGAGCAGTTCTTC. Amino acids: CASSFLGPRNEQFF.

The rearrangement uses TRBV7-2 and TRBJ1-5; 7 bases align to TRBD1. CDR3 length equals 17 residues. Losses at the gene ends were 4 bases for V and 7 bases for J; bases not matched to a gene: 16. Germline CDR1 is SGHTA and CDR2 is FQGNSA. The CDR3 spells CASSSGQAPLMRQPQHF. The DNA of the CDR3 is TGTGCCAGCAGCTCCGGACAGGCCCCTCTGATGAGGCAGCCCCAGCATTTT.

V usage is TRBV25-1 and J usage is TRBJ1-1, with 9 positions matching TRBD1. V gave up 5 bases and J gave up 4 bases; unmatched junction bases: 8. Looked up from germline, CDR1 is MGHDK and CDR2 is SYGVNS. This CDR3 is built from 15 residues. The CDR3 loop is CASSIPGQGGTEAFF. CDR3 sequence (DNA): TGTGCCAGCAGTATCCCGGGACAGGGAGGCACTGAAGCTTTCTTT.

V is TRBV4-1 and J is TRBJ1-5; D is unclear. The length of the CDR3 is 13 residues. Trimming took 2 bases from V and 7 from J, leaving 9 bases between them. The germline CDR1 and CDR2 sequences are MGHRA and YSYEKL. The CDR3 DNA is TGCGCCAGCAGCCAATGGCTAGGACAGCCCCAGCATTTT. Its translation is CASSQWLGQPQHF.

The chain carries TRBV2 and TRBJ1-2; D remains ambiguous. CDR3 length: 14 amino acids. The V gene's germline CDR1 is SNHLY and CDR2 FYNNEI. V lost 6 bases and J lost 6, with 17 bases in between. The CDR3 DNA reads TGTGCCAGCAGGACGGGGATGGGTTCGGATGGCTACACCTTC. Translation gives CASRTGMGSDGYTF.